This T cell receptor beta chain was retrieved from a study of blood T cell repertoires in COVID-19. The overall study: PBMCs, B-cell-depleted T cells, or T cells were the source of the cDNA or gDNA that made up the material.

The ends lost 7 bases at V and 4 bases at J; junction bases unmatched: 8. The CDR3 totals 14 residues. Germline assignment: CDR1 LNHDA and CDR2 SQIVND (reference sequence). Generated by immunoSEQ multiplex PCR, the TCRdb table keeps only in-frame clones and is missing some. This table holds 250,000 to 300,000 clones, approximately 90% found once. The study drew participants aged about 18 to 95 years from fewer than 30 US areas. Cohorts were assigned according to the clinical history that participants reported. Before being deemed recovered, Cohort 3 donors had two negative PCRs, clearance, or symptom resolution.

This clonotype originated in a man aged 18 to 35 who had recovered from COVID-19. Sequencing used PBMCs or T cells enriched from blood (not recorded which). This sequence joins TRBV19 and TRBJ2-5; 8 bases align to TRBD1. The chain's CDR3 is CASNPTGGGETQYF. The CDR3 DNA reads TGTGCCAGTAATCCCACAGGGGGTGGAGAGACCCAGTACTTC.